The sequence of this T cell receptor (beta chain) was determined in a study of T cell changes during pregnancy in multiple sclerosis. Looked up from germline, CDR1 is MNHNS and CDR2 is SASEGT. This CDR3 spans 15 amino acids. The V and J ends lost 7 bases and 1 base respectively, with 11 bases between them. Clones were read by immunoSEQ multiplex PCR, and TCRdb kept only the in-frame ones, dropping some. The table lists 40,000 to 55,000 clones, 85% to 95% of them singletons, with 0.25% to 0.3% in the top ten. Sequencing was performed on CD4+ T cells from peripheral blood mononuclear cells, taken in the second trimester of pregnancy. This TCR came from a female donor with multiple sclerosis, enrolled in a pregnancy study. V gene TRBV6-1 combines with J gene TRBJ1-6; D is possibly TRBD1 (6 bases). The CDR3 sequence: CASNQGSSYNSPLHF. The CDR3 DNA reads as TGTGCCAGCAACCAGGGGAGTTCCTATAATTCACCCCTCCACTTT.